Shown below are 2 T cell receptor beta chains from a single sample sequenced in a study of blood T cell repertoires in COVID-19. The protocol was immunoSEQ multiplex PCR, while the TCRdb copy is restricted to in-frame clones and leaves out a portion. This table holds around 11,000 clones, over 70% found once. The sequenced material came from peripheral blood. These receptors all stem from a human donor in a cohort sampled during active COVID-19.

The chain employs TRBV6-5 and TRBJ2-5; 9 nucleotides align to TRBD1. The CDR3 contains 15 residues. CDR1 is MNHEY, CDR2 SVGAGI, per germline. V lost 5 bases, J lost 2 bases, and 6 bases stayed unmatched. The DNA of the CDR3 is TGTGCCAGCAGTACGGGACAGGGAGGACAAGAGACCCAGTACTTC. Translation gives CASSTGQGGQETQYF.

This clone has just one count. The chain joins TRBV27 to TRBJ1-1; perhaps TRBD1 as D (6 bases). Germline CDR1 and CDR2: MNHEY and SMNVEV (reference sequence). This CDR3 is built from 14 residues. The V gene lost 5 bases and the J gene lost 0 bases, with 10 bases spanning the gap. CDR3 residues: CASSRGQMNTEAFF. The CDR3 DNA sequence: TGTGCCAGCAGTCGTGGACAGATGAACACTGAAGCTTTCTTT.